The 11 T cell receptor beta chains presented below share a single source sample, sequenced in a study of shared clonotypes between healthy human individuals. Data came from immunoSEQ multiplex PCR; TCRdb stores just in-frame clones and leaves some out. The sample has approximately 1.5 million clones, nearly 99% seen once. The sample was naive CD4+ T cells sorted from blood. Subset specified: CD45RA+ positively selected. These receptors all stem from a young man in good health.

The genes are TRBV5-1 and TRBJ2-7, with 12 nucleotides matching TRBD1. This CDR3 is 15 amino acids long. The germline gives CDR1 SGHRS, CDR2 YFSETQ. J lost 5 bases, V lost 3 bases, and 6 bases had no gene match. CDR3 sequence reads: CASSSSGTGGHEQYF. CDR3 sequence (DNA): TGCGCCAGCAGCTCCTCCGGGACAGGGGGCCACGAGCAGTACTTC.

The V and J genes are TRBV7-2 and TRBJ1-4, with D possibly being TRBD1 (5 bases). In germline, CDR1 is SGHTA, CDR2 FQGNSA. This CDR3 spans 14 amino acids. V lost 5 bases, J lost 4 bases, and 11 bases lay in between. The DNA of the CDR3 is TGTGCCAGCAGCGCACGGGGGAATAATGAAAAACTGTTTTTT. This encodes CASSARGNNEKLFF.

This chain links TRBV5-6 with TRBJ2-3; D is unclear. Trimming cost V 2 bases and J 0 bases, with 13 bases left between them. The CDR3 loop spans 16 amino acids. Germline assignment: CDR1 SGHDT and CDR2 YYEEEE. The CDR3 sequence: CASSFLPTTSTDTQYF. As DNA, the CDR3 is TGTGCCAGCAGCTTTCTGCCCACGACTAGCACAGATACGCAGTATTTT.

The chain uses TRBV18 and TRBJ1-1; no clear D. The CDR3 is 14 amino acids. Germline V lookup: CDR1 KGHSH, CDR2 LQKENI. The V end was cut by 3 bases, the J end by 2 bases, with 10 bases between. The CDR3 bases are TGTGCCAGCTCACCTATCCCAACAAACACTGAAGCTTTCTTT. Translation: CASSPIPTNTEAFF.

This clone came up once. This chain's CDR3 is CSVLDRGGNTEAFF. DNA for the CDR3: TGCAGCGTTCTCGACAGGGGAGGGAACACTGAAGCTTTCTTT. This rearrangement joins TRBV29-1 to TRBJ1-1; 8 bases align to TRBD1. The CDR3 is made up of 14 amino acids. Germline CDR1 is SQVTM and CDR2 is ANQGSEA. J was trimmed by 1 base and V by 5 bases; bases with no gene match: 6.

The chain joins TRBV29-1 to TRBJ2-1; TRBD2 matches 15 bases. J was trimmed by 12 bases and V by 0 bases; bases with no gene match: 6. In germline, CDR1 is SQVTM, CDR2 ANQGSEA. The CDR3 covers 15 residues. CDR3 region: CSVEDGTSGRPGQFF. In nucleotides, the CDR3 is TGCAGCGTTGAAGACGGGACTAGCGGGAGGCCAGGGCAGTTCTTC.

The V gene is TRBV5-1, the J gene TRBJ2-7, with a possible D match to TRBD2 (6 bases). Per the germline V gene, CDR1 is SGHRS and CDR2 is YFSETQ. The length of the CDR3 is 14 residues. Trimming removed 4 bases from V and 3 bases from J, with 14 bases in between. Here the CDR3 reads CASSPSGSLYEQYF. DNA for the CDR3: TGCGCCAGCAGCCCGAGCGGGTCCCTCTACGAGCAGTACTTC.

On this clone itself: Other nucleotide sequences in the sample specify the same CDR3. The chain combines TRBV5-4 with TRBJ1-1; D not resolved. Trimming shortened V by 0 bases and J by 1 base, and 4 bases separated the two germline ends. The CDR3 is made up of 13 amino acids. Germline CDR1 is SGHNT and CDR2 is YYREEE (reference sequence). CDR3 sequence reads: CASSLDPNTEAFF. CDR3 DNA sequence: TGTGCCAGCAGCTTGGATCCGAACACTGAAGCTTTCTTT.

In this sample, this clone turned up once. The gene calls are TRBV7-2 and TRBJ2-1, with D possibly being TRBD1 (6 bases). The CDR3 sequence is 14 residues long. Germline V gene sequence: CDR1 SGHTA, CDR2 FQGNSA. V was shortened by 7 bases and J by 3 bases, with 13 bases between the two germline ends. CDR3 nucleotides: TGTGCCAGCAACCCGGGACAATTCTACAATGAGCAGTTCTTC. Translating gives CASNPGQFYNEQFF.

This chain links TRBV6-5 with TRBJ2-7; D is undetermined. CDR3 size: 13 residues. Trimming cost V 6 bases and J 7 bases, with 16 bases left between them. The germline gives CDR1 MNHEY, CDR2 SVGAGI. CDR3 in DNA: TGTGCCAGCAGGTCCTGGGATGCCGGGGAGCAGTACTTC. This sequence encodes CASRSWDAGEQYF.

CDR3 loop: CAVLRQANTEAFF. The CDR3, as DNA: TGTGCCGTCCTAAGACAGGCGAACACTGAAGCTTTCTTT. This chain links TRBV2 with TRBJ1-1; a possible D gene is TRBD1 (6 bases). The length of the CDR3 is 13 residues. Germline CDR1 SNHLY, CDR2 FYNNEI. V was shortened by 11 bases and J by 1 base, with 14 bases between the two germline ends.